This T cell receptor (beta chain) emerged from a study of cytomegalovirus exposure and HLA in healthy donors. The CDR3 covers 15 residues. Germline values: CDR1 MNHNY, CDR2 SVGAGI (reference sequence). Between the trimmed V and J ends, which lost 6 bases and 7 bases, there was a span of 21 bases. General study findings and limits: High specificity and sensitivity for cytomegalovirus status were reported for the classifier.

PCR involved 60 Vbeta and 13 Jbeta primers. Measured with immunoSEQ multiplex PCR; TCRdb has only the in-frame clones, and not every one. This sample yields 95,000 to 150,000 clones, of which 80% to 85% are seen a single time; approximately 1.1% belongs to the top ten. As for this clone: Its antigen is undetermined.

Specimen: PBMCs. The sequence derives from a woman aged 25 to 39 in good health and CMV-seronegative. The chain is built from TRBV6-6 and TRBJ1-2, with TRBD1 as a possible D gene (6 bases). The CDR3 here is CASRKRDTASPGYTF. The CDR3 DNA is TGTGCCAGCAGGAAACGGGACACGGCCTCGCCTGGCTACACCTTC.